These 24 T cell receptor beta chains originate from one sample sequenced in a study of T-cell reconstitution after alpha-beta-depleted transplantation in children (dated by TCRdb to 2016 to 2018). Library preparation employed PCR. The instrument was an Illumina HiSeq 2500. TCR libraries were prepared with molecular barcoding, using unique molecular identifiers to normalize TCRbeta repertoire quantification. The public sequencing data were trimmed at Q25 with fastp and processed into clonotypes with MiXCR by TCRdb, which kept only in-frame beta chains. Duplicate CDR3 protein sequences are folded into a single record with the most common DNA and genes. The sample includes roughly 790,000 distinct CDR3 sequences, with 16% observed a single time. The top ten constitute roughly 5% of the sample. Sample treatment or condition, as interpreted from the label and publication: allogeneic hematopoietic cell transplantation with graft depleted of TCRalphabeta T cells and CD19 B cells.

The specimen comprised PBMCs, mostly from graft donor cells, sampled 360 days after TCRalphabeta/CD19-depleted stem cell transplant. The source of these receptors is a male patient younger than 18 who had a stem cell transplant for acute lymphoblastic leukemia, so the T cells may come from the graft donor.

DNA of the CDR3: TGCAGCGTTGACGGGACTAGCGGAAGCACAGATACGCAGTATTTT. Its translation is CSVDGTSGSTDTQYF. V and J are TRBV29-1 and TRBJ2-3; 11 nucleotides agree with TRBD2. Unmatched junction bases numbered 2, after V lost 3 bases and J lost 0 bases. The germline V gene encodes CDR1 SQVTM and CDR2 ANQGSEA. The CDR3 is 15 amino acids.

This chain links TRBV27 with TRBJ1-2; D is perhaps TRBD1 (6 bases). The CDR3 has 16 amino acids. V was pared by 5 bases and J by 5 bases, with 21 bases between. Per the germline V gene, CDR1 is MNHEY and CDR2 is SMNVEV (reference sequence). The CDR3 nucleotides read TGTGCCAGCAGTCCACGGGGGGGGCCGGGGCTTTATGGCTACACCTTC. It yields the protein CASSPRGGPGLYGYTF.

Ten or more counts support this clonotype. The chain recombines TRBV5-1 with TRBJ2-7; 8 bases are a match to TRBD2. Per germline, CDR1 SGHRS and CDR2 YFSETQ. There are 18 residues in the CDR3. J gave up 0 bases and V 2 bases, and 13 bases lay outside the gene matches. DNA of the CDR3: TGCGCCAGCAGCTTAGGCCTAGCGGGCCCTGGCTACTCCTACGAGCAGTACTTC. Protein: CASSLGLAGPGYSYEQYF. Filled out from reference TRBV5-1 and TRBJ2-7, the complete variable domain reads KAGVTQTPRYLIKTRGQQVTLSCSPISGHRSVSWYQQTPGQGLQFLFEYFSETQRNKGNFPGRFSGRQFSNSRSEMNVSTLELGDSALYLCASSLGLAGPGYSYEQYFGPGTRLTVT.

This clonotype was seen a handful of times. The chain uses TRBV9 and TRBJ2-1; TRBD2 matches at 13 bases. V lost 0 bases to trimming and J lost 6 bases; unmatched junction nucleotides: 9. The length of the CDR3 is 18 residues. CDR1 is SGDLS and CDR2 is YYNGEE in the germline V gene. The CDR3, as DNA: TGTGCCAGCAGCGTAGCTACTATGGGACTAGCGGGAATCAATGAGCAGTTCTTC. It yields the protein CASSVATMGLAGINEQFF.

The V gene is TRBV27, the J gene TRBJ2-7; D unclear. V gave up 5 bases and J gave up 8 bases, with 10 bases separating them. Germline-derived CDR1 and CDR2 are MNHEY and SMNVEV (reference sequence). This CDR3 is built from 11 residues. CDR3 bases: TGTGCCAGCAGTCTCGGTACGAAGCAGTACTTC. This gives the protein CASSLGTKQYF.

This clonotype was seen many times. The V gene is TRBV29-1, the J gene TRBJ2-1, with D uncertain. The V gene lost 6 bases and the J gene lost 0 bases, with 15 bases spanning the gap. The CDR3 has 15 amino acids. Germline assignment: CDR1 SQVTM and CDR2 ANQGSEA. The CDR3 nucleotides read TGCAGCGTGACCACTTATGAGAGCTCCTACAATGAGCAGTTCTTC. It is translated as CSVTTYESSYNEQFF.

This chain joins TRBV7-2 and TRBJ2-1; 10 positions agree with TRBD2. Trimming removed 10 bases from V and 2 bases from J; junction bases left unmatched: 8. The germline gives CDR1 SGHTA, CDR2 FQGNSA. The CDR3 length is 15 residues. The CDR3 here is CATHPGTSAYNEQFF. CDR3 bases: TGTGCCACACACCCTGGGACTAGCGCCTACAATGAGCAGTTCTTC. The entire variable domain, with the rest obtained from reference TRBV7-2 and TRBJ2-1, is as follows: GAGVSQSPSNKVTEKGKDVELRCDPISGHTALYWYRQSLGQGLEFLIYFQGNSAPDKSGLPSDRFSAERTGGSVSTLTIQRTQQEDSAVYLCATHPGTSAYNEQFFGPGTRLTVL.

The chain uses TRBV7-9 and TRBJ1-1; D not resolved. V lost 8 bases, J lost 3 bases, and 13 bases lay in between. Germline assignment: CDR1 SEHNR and CDR2 FQNEAQ (reference sequence). The CDR3 has 13 amino acids. The CDR3 bases are TGTGCCAGCGGATCCGGGAAAGACACTGAAGCTTTCTTT. Protein sequence: CASGSGKDTEAFF.

This clonotype was counted between two and nine times. This sequence joins TRBV29-1 and TRBJ1-2; TRBD1 is a possible D gene (5 bases). Trimming removed 5 bases from V and 7 bases from J, with 11 bases in between. Per germline, CDR1 SQVTM and CDR2 ANQGSEA. The CDR3 runs to 11 residues. As DNA, the CDR3 is TGCAGCGTTCTGGGGGGAGGTGGCTACACCTTC. This codes for CSVLGGGGYTF.

V and J are TRBV4-1 and TRBJ2-2; D ambiguous. The CDR3 has 14 amino acids. V was pared by 4 bases and J by 3 bases, with 9 bases between. In germline, CDR1 is MGHRA, CDR2 YSYEKL. The CDR3 protein is CASSPADHTGELFF. CDR3 coding DNA: TGCGCCAGCAGCCCCGCCGACCACACCGGGGAGCTGTTTTTT.

This sequence joins TRBV3-1 and TRBJ2-5; 7 nucleotides agree with TRBD1. This CDR3 is 15 amino acids long. CDR1 LGHDT and CDR2 YNNKEL come from the germline V gene (reference sequence). Unmatched junction bases numbered 5, after V lost 0 bases and J lost 4 bases. The CDR3 DNA follows: TGTGCCAGCAGCCAAGATCAATACAGGGGAGAGACCCAGTACTTC. Translated, it gives CASSQDQYRGETQYF.

This clonotype was seen a few times. The V and J genes are TRBV2 and TRBJ2-7; possible D gene TRBD1, 5 bases. The CDR3 extends over 15 amino acids. Trimming left V 6 bases short and J 4 bases short, with 19 bases between. The germline CDR1 and CDR2 sequences are SNHLY and FYNNEI. CDR3 region: CASSDPDRIKYEQYF. As DNA, the CDR3 is TGTGCCAGCAGCGACCCCGACAGAATCAAGTACGAGCAGTACTTC.

The J gene is TRBJ2-5, the V gene TRBV7-7; 7 bases match TRBD1. CDR3 length: 16 residues. From germline, CDR1 is SSHAT and CDR2 FNYEAQ (reference sequence). Losses at the gene ends were 5 bases for V and 1 base for J; bases not matched to a gene: 10. The CDR3 sequence is CASSPRQGWVQETQYF. CDR3 nucleotides: TGTGCCAGCAGCCCCCGACAGGGCTGGGTCCAAGAGACCCAGTACTTC.

This clonotype was observed at least ten times. The J gene is TRBJ2-6, the V gene TRBV5-5, with D maybe TRBD2 (5 bases). The CDR3 covers 17 residues. Germline CDR1 reads SGHKS; CDR2 reads YYEKEE (reference sequence). V was clipped by 4 bases and J by 0 bases, with 14 bases between them. As DNA, the CDR3 is TGTGCCAGCAGCATTGGCGCGGGCAACTCTGGGGCCAACGTCCTGACTTTC. It codes for CASSIGAGNSGANVLTF.

V gene TRBV27 combines with J gene TRBJ2-1, with D tentatively TRBD2 (6 bases). The V gene lost 0 bases and the J gene lost 6 bases, with 18 bases spanning the gap. The germline CDR1 and CDR2 sequences are MNHEY and SMNVEV (reference sequence). This CDR3 has 17 amino acids. CDR3 DNA: TGTGCCAGCAGTTTATCGTCGGGACTCCGCTCCGCCAATGAGCAGTTCTTC. It translates to CASSLSSGLRSANEQFF.

This chain joins TRBV15 and TRBJ2-4; 11 nucleotides align to TRBD2. From germline, CDR1 is LNHNV and CDR2 YYDKDF (reference sequence). CDR3 length: 14 residues. V lost 5 bases, J lost 15 bases, and 12 bases stayed unmatched. CDR3 amino acids: CATSRGSSGRPLYF. The DNA for the CDR3 is TGTGCCACCAGCCGTGGATCTAGCGGGAGGCCTCTGTACTTC.

This clonotype was recorded a few times. J is TRBJ2-1 and V is TRBV20-1; D possibly corresponds to TRBD2 (5 bases). The V and J ends lost 1 base and 0 bases respectively, with 7 bases between them. This CDR3 spans 14 amino acids. CDR1 and CDR2 (germline): DFQATT, SNEGSKA (reference sequence). The CDR3 loop reads CSARVGSSYNEQFF. The CDR3 DNA is TGCAGTGCTAGAGTAGGGAGCTCCTACAATGAGCAGTTCTTC.

The chain employs TRBV29-1 and TRBJ2-7; possibly TRBD1 for D (5 bases). The germline V gene encodes CDR1 SQVTM and CDR2 ANQGSEA. This CDR3 has 12 amino acids. V was shortened by 3 bases and J by 6 bases, with 12 bases between the two germline ends. The CDR3 DNA follows: TGCAGCGTTGAGGTGAACAGGAGCGAGCAGTACTTC. It is translated as CSVEVNRSEQYF.

This chain's CDR3 is CASTGPLKATRKREAAYEQYF. In nucleotides, the CDR3 is TGTGCCAGCACCGGACCCCTAAAGGCGACCCGGAAGCGGGAGGCCGCCTACGAGCAGTACTTC. This chain links TRBV4-2 with TRBJ2-7; 9 nucleotides line up with TRBD2. Trimming removed 7 bases from V and 2 bases from J; junction bases left unmatched: 27. Germline V gene data show CDR1 as LGHNA and CDR2 as YNFKEQ. The CDR3 loop spans 21 amino acids.

V is TRBV27 and J is TRBJ2-5; the D call may be TRBD1 or TRBD2 (5 bases each). CDR1 and CDR2 (germline): MNHEY, SMNVEV (reference sequence). This CDR3 spans 14 amino acids. V was trimmed by 1 base and J by 2 bases, leaving 8 bases between them. The CDR3 nucleotides read TGTGCCAGCAGTTTATGGGACGGTCAAGAGACCCAGTACTTC. Protein: CASSLWDGQETQYF.

This clonotype has at least ten counts. The V call is TRBV12-3 or TRBV12-4, the J call TRBJ2-1, with D possibly matching TRBD2 (6 bases). The V end was cut by 3 bases, the J end by 0 bases, with 12 bases between. CDR3 size: 16 residues. The CDR3 DNA reads as TGTGCCAGCAGTTTGGGACTTCGAAGCTCCTACAATGAGCAGTTCTTC. Residues: CASSLGLRSSYNEQFF.

The CDR3 loop is CASRPGTSGTGELFF. The CDR3 region has the DNA TGTGCCAGCAGGCCCGGGACTAGCGGAACCGGGGAGCTGTTTTTT. The genes are TRBV6-1 and TRBJ2-2, with 11 bases matching TRBD2. The trim removed 6 bases at V and 5 bases at J, leaving 5 bases unmatched. This CDR3 is built from 15 residues. CDR1 is MNHNS, CDR2 SASEGT, per germline.

This rearrangement joins TRBV20-1 to TRBJ2-7; no reliable D call. Trimming took off 2 bases at V and 1 base at J, with 3 bases between the two ends. The CDR3 contains 11 residues. The germline V gene has CDR1 DFQATT and CDR2 SNEGSKA (reference sequence). This CDR3 is CSARQSYEQYF. CDR3 in DNA: TGCAGTGCTAGACAATCCTACGAGCAGTACTTC.

This clonotype was counted at least ten times. V and J are TRBV5-1 and TRBJ2-4; 7 bases map to TRBD1. V shed 2 bases and J 3 bases; nucleotides not matched to a gene: 8. CDR3 size: 16 residues. CDR1 SGHRS and CDR2 YFSETQ come from the germline V gene. The CDR3 nucleotides are TGCGCCAGCAGCTTAGATACAGGGGTTTACAAAAACATTCAGTACTTC. Translation gives CASSLDTGVYKNIQYF. The full variable domain, its missing parts supplied by reference TRBV5-1 and TRBJ2-4, is KAGVTQTPRYLIKTRGQQVTLSCSPISGHRSVSWYQQTPGQGLQFLFEYFSETQRNKGNFPGRFSGRQFSNSRSEMNVSTLELGDSALYLCASSLDTGVYKNIQYFGAGTRLSVL.